Each of the 10 T cell receptor beta chains below was sequenced from the same sample in a study of immune heterogeneity within non-small cell lung tumors. With 600 ng used per sample, the template was genomic DNA from bulk tumor. Several biopsies were spaced far apart within each primary tumor and obtained as surgery took place. Curative operations were performed on patients who had untreated, newly diagnosed non-small cell lung cancer. Amplifying TCR beta CDR3 involved multiplex PCR carried out with 32 V and 13 J primers. In TCRdb, the multiplex PCR reads were re-called with MiXCR into one record per CDR3 protein. This sample has about 11,000 distinct CDR3 sequences, with approximately 18% found just once. The sample consisted of lung tumor tissue. The source of these receptors is a man in his 60s with non-small cell lung cancer.

By proportion, this clonotype is medium-sized. V is TRBV27 and J is TRBJ2-1, with 9 bases identical to TRBD2. CDR3 size: 19 residues. Germline V gene sequence: CDR1 MNHEY, CDR2 SMNVEV (reference sequence). With V trimmed by 3 bases and J by 0 bases, 12 bases remained unmatched. CDR3 in DNA: TGTGCCAGCAGTTTGGAAGGGGGACTAGCCAAAAACTCCTACAATGAGCAGTTCTTC. The encoded protein is CASSLEGGLAKNSYNEQFF.

This chain connects TRBV5-1 to TRBJ2-1, with D possibly called TRBD1 or TRBD2 (5 bases each). The germline V gene encodes CDR1 SGHRS and CDR2 YFSETQ. This CDR3 spans 17 amino acids. With 4 bases removed from V and 0 bases from J, the gap between germline ends came to 17 bases. CDR3 sequence (DNA): TGCGCCAGCAGCGTAGGGACGGGTCCAAGCTCCTACAATGAGCAGTTCTTC. Translated: CASSVGTGPSSYNEQFF.

In its sample, this clonotype is medium-sized. The gene calls are TRBV7-6 and TRBJ1-4; no clear D gene. The germline V gene has CDR1 SGHVS and CDR2 FNYEAQ. There are 15 residues in the CDR3. V was trimmed by 8 bases and J by 6 bases, leaving 19 bases between them. CDR3 DNA: TGTGCCAGCTCTAAAACGGATTTAGAGGATGAAAAACTGTTTTTT. Protein: CASSKTDLEDEKLFF.

By share of the sample, this clonotype is medium-sized. The chain joins TRBV12-3 or TRBV12-4 to TRBJ1-1; D is ambiguous. Trimming pared 3 bases from V and 1 base from J, leaving 12 bases between. The CDR3 spans 15 residues. CDR3 sequence: CASSFGPGGNTEAFF. In DNA, the CDR3 is TGTGCCAGCAGTTTTGGACCGGGAGGGAACACTGAAGCTTTCTTT.

The gene calls are TRBV28 and TRBJ1-2, with a tentative D call TRBD1 (5 bases). Deletions cut 10 bases from V and 1 base from J, with 19 bases between. Germline-derived CDR1 and CDR2 are MDHEN and SYDVKM. The CDR3 has 15 residues. CDR3 amino acids: CATQKGDFGNYGYTF. In DNA form, the CDR3 reads TGTGCCACTCAGAAAGGGGATTTTGGTAACTATGGCTACACCTTC.

In this sample, this clonotype is medium-sized. This chain uses TRBV6-1 with TRBJ2-7; 13 nucleotides agree with TRBD2. CDR1 is MNHNS and CDR2 is SASEGT in the germline V gene. The V gene end was trimmed by 7 bases and the J gene end by 6 bases; junction bases not matched to a gene: 9. The CDR3 runs to 15 residues. The CDR3 sequence is CASIDWTSGSREQYF. DNA for the CDR3: TGTGCCAGCATTGATTGGACTAGCGGGAGTCGCGAGCAGTACTTC.

The V call is TRBV5-1, the J call TRBJ1-2; 9 positions match TRBD1. J lost 6 bases, V lost 5 bases, and 5 bases had no gene match. CDR1 SGHRS and CDR2 YFSETQ come from the germline V gene. The CDR3 is 13 residues long. CDR3 in DNA: TGCGCCAGCAGATCAACAGGGGGCGATGGCTACACCTTC. Encoded protein: CASRSTGGDGYTF.

In its sample, this clonotype was seen a few times. The chain carries TRBV7-9 and TRBJ2-3; D remains unclear. Germline CDR1 is SEHNR and CDR2 is FQNEAQ (reference sequence). The CDR3 spans 13 residues. With 3 bases removed from V and 1 base from J, the gap between germline ends came to 5 bases. CDR3 sequence reads: CASSFSGTDTQYF. CDR3 sequence (DNA): TGTGCCAGCAGCTTTAGTGGCACAGATACGCAGTATTTT.

This clonotype was recorded a few times. The chain joins TRBV5-6 to TRBJ1-4; 9 bases line up with TRBD1. Looked up from germline, CDR1 is SGHDT and CDR2 is YYEEEE. The V and J ends lost 3 bases and 8 bases, in that order; junction bases with no gene match: 5. The CDR3 is made up of 14 amino acids. The CDR3: CASSSRDRVEKLFF. CDR3 sequence (DNA): TGTGCCAGCAGCTCCCGGGACAGGGTCGAAAAACTGTTTTTT.

Notes on this clonotype: A much larger clone sits a single nucleotide away, making a read error possible. The chain carries TRBV25-1 and TRBJ2-1, with 8 bases fitting TRBD2. Germline CDR1 and CDR2: MGHDK and SYGVNS. The CDR3 has 15 residues. The V and J ends lost 1 base and 4 bases, in that order; junction bases with no gene match: 3. The CDR3 sequence: CASSEFSGTYNEQFF. The DNA for the CDR3 is TGTGCCAGCAGTGAATTTAGCGGGACTTACAATGAGCAGTTCTTC.